The next 32 T cell receptor beta chains were all read from a single sample in a study of blood T cell repertoires in COVID-19. The protocol was immunoSEQ multiplex PCR, while the TCRdb copy is restricted to in-frame clones and leaves out a portion. The table shows around 440,000 clones, with around 88% occurring only once. What was sequenced was peripheral blood. These receptors came from a woman in her fifties or sixties with COVID-19, enrolled during active disease.

The chain is built from TRBV12-5 and TRBJ2-1; D possibly corresponds to TRBD2 (6 bases). CDR1 and CDR2 from the germline V gene are LGHNT and FRNRAP. The V end was cut by 1 base, the J end by 0 bases, with 16 bases between. The CDR3 covers 18 residues. CDR3 protein: CASGLAYPSASSYNEQFF. The CDR3 region has the DNA TGTGCTAGTGGTTTGGCCTATCCTAGCGCGAGCTCCTACAATGAGCAGTTCTTC.

The gene calls are TRBV29-1 and TRBJ1-4, with D tentatively TRBD1 (6 bases). The CDR3 is 13 residues long. V was pared by 2 bases and J by 8 bases, with 12 bases between. Germline V CDR1 and CDR2: SQVTM, ANQGSEA. The CDR3 DNA reads as TGCAGCGTTGAAAACAGGGAAAGGGAAAAACTGTTTTTT. It specifies CSVENREREKLFF.

The CDR3 nucleotides are TGTGCCACCAGTGATTACAGGGCAAATGAGCAGTTCTTC. It translates to CATSDYRANEQFF. The chain employs TRBV24-1 and TRBJ2-1; D perhaps matches TRBD1 (6 bases). CDR1 is KGHDR, CDR2 SFDVKD, per germline. The length of the CDR3 is 13 residues. V was cut by 2 bases and J by 7 bases, with 8 bases left in between.

This rearrangement joins TRBV19 to TRBJ1-6; no firm D call. V lost 3 bases to trimming and J lost 9 bases, with 12 bases between them. The V gene's germline CDR1 is LNHDA and CDR2 SQIVND (reference sequence). The CDR3 totals 14 residues. The CDR3 reads CASSIDGKPSPLHF. The CDR3 DNA sequence: TGTGCCAGTAGTATCGACGGGAAGCCTTCACCCCTCCACTTT.

This clone was seen a few times. The CDR3 region is CASRADRPNTEAFF. The CDR3 nucleotides read TGTGCCAGCAGGGCCGACAGGCCGAACACTGAAGCTTTCTTT. V is TRBV7-9 and J is TRBJ1-1; possible D gene TRBD1, 6 bases. This CDR3 region has 14 residues. Trimming took 6 bases from V and 1 from J, leaving 12 bases between them. Per germline, CDR1 SEHNR and CDR2 FQNEAQ (reference sequence). Full variable domain (missing parts from reference TRBV7-9 and TRBJ1-1): DTGVSQNPRHKITKRGQNVTFRCDPISEHNRLYWYRQTLGQGPEFLTYFQNEAQLEKSRLLSDRFSAERPKGSFSTLEIQRTEQGDSAMYLCASRADRPNTEAFFGQGTRLTVV.

V is TRBV5-1 and J is TRBJ1-2; tentative D call: TRBD1 (5 bases). Trimming took off 0 bases at V and 8 bases at J, with 17 bases between the two ends. Germline loops: CDR1 SGHRS, CDR2 YFSETQ. CDR3 length: 15 residues. CDR3 residues: CASSLEAGYSSGYTF. For the CDR3, the DNA is TGCGCCAGCAGCTTGGAAGCAGGGTACAGTTCGGGCTACACCTTC.

The V call is TRBV19, the J call TRBJ2-1, with 7 bases matching TRBD1. The J segment lost 4 bases and the V segment lost 9 bases, leaving 15 bases of the junction unmatched. CDR3 length: 16 amino acids. CDR1 and CDR2 from the germline V gene are LNHDA and SQIVND (reference sequence). In nucleotides, the CDR3 is TGTGCCAGCACCTCCGGGACAGACCTTATATACAATGAGCAGTTCTTC. Amino acid sequence: CASTSGTDLIYNEQFF. Full variable domain (remainder filled in from reference TRBV19 and TRBJ2-1): DGGITQSPKYLFRKEGQNVTLSCEQNLNHDAMYWYRQDPGQGLRLIYYSQIVNDFQKGDIAEGYSVSREKKESFPLTVTSAQKNPTAFYLCASTSGTDLIYNEQFFGPGTRLTVL.

This sequence joins TRBV11-2 and TRBJ2-5; 10 positions match TRBD1. After removal of 10 bases from V and 5 bases from J, the junction contained 13 bases not matched to a gene. The CDR3 is made up of 15 amino acids. The germline CDR1 and CDR2 sequences are SGHAT and FQNNGV. The CDR3 reads CATSSGTGAFETQYF. The CDR3 DNA reads TGTGCCACGTCATCCGGGACAGGGGCTTTCGAGACCCAGTACTTC.

Only one count was recorded for this clone. The CDR3 sequence is CASSDLAVGNTIYF. The CDR3 region has the DNA TGTGCCAGCAGTGATCTAGCAGTAGGAAACACCATATATTTT. The chain is built from TRBV2 and TRBJ1-3; no reliable D call. CDR1 SNHLY and CDR2 FYNNEI come from the germline V gene. V shed 3 bases and J shed 4 bases, with 10 bases lying between them. CDR3 length equals 14 residues. Supplemented by reference TRBV2 and TRBJ1-3, the full variable domain reads EPEVTQTPSHQVTQMGQEVILRCVPISNHLYFYWYRQILGQKVEFLVSFYNNEISEKSEIFDDQFSVERPDGSNFTLKIRSTKLEDSAMYFCASSDLAVGNTIYFGEGSWLTVV.

V gene TRBV15 combines with J gene TRBJ2-3; 8 nucleotides align to TRBD1. This CDR3 is 14 amino acids long. J was trimmed by 3 bases and V by 1 base; bases with no gene match: 0. Germline V gives CDR1 LNHNV, CDR2 YYDKDF (reference sequence). The CDR3 nucleotides are TGTGCCACCAGCAGAGGGACAGGGACAGATACGCAGTATTTT. This sequence encodes CATSRGTGTDTQYF.

V usage is TRBV24-1 and J usage is TRBJ1-4, with D unresolved. The germline CDR1 and CDR2 sequences are KGHDR and SFDVKD. The CDR3 runs to 14 residues. Between the trimmed V and J ends, which lost 12 bases and 8 bases, there was a span of 21 bases. The CDR3 loop is CAHLVPMTFEKLFF. For the CDR3, the DNA is TGTGCCCATCTAGTGCCGATGACCTTCGAAAAACTGTTTTTT.

This chain links TRBV27 with TRBJ2-7; 8 nucleotides agree with TRBD1. Trimming at V came to 6 bases and at J to 2 bases, leaving 6 bases not matched to a gene. Germline V gene sequence: CDR1 MNHEY, CDR2 SMNVEV (reference sequence). This CDR3 comprises 14 residues. CDR3 in amino acids: CASRHPGQAYEQYF. Written as DNA, the CDR3 is TGTGCCAGCAGGCATCCGGGACAGGCCTACGAGCAGTACTTC.

The J gene is TRBJ1-2, the V gene TRBV5-1; TRBD1 matches 7 bases. V gave up 4 bases and J gave up 5 bases; unmatched junction bases: 11. The CDR3 is 15 amino acids. Per germline, CDR1 SGHRS and CDR2 YFSETQ. The CDR3 bases are TGCGCCAGCAGCCCGCGGACAGGTAGTGGGTATGGCTACACCTTC. Translation gives CASSPRTGSGYGYTF.

The chain carries TRBV6-1 and TRBJ2-7; tentative D call: TRBD2 (5 bases). Germline V gives CDR1 MNHNS, CDR2 SASEGT. This CDR3 contains 14 residues. Trimming stripped 3 bases from V and 6 bases from J, with 15 bases between. As DNA, the CDR3 is TGTGCCAGCAGTGAGGCTAGCCGGCTCGGCGAGCAGTACTTC. Its translation: CASSEASRLGEQYF.

The chain has TRBV5-4 and TRBJ2-7; TRBD1 agrees at 8 bases. This CDR3 is 14 amino acids long. The J segment lost 3 bases and the V segment lost 3 bases, leaving 5 bases of the junction unmatched. Germline V lookup: CDR1 SGHNT, CDR2 YYREEE (reference sequence). The CDR3 loop reads CASSSGGLIYEQYF. CDR3 nucleotide sequence: TGTGCCAGCAGCTCAGGGGGCCTGATCTACGAGCAGTACTTC.

This sequence joins TRBV27 and TRBJ2-7; tentatively, D is TRBD1 (6 bases). Germline lookup yields CDR1 MNHEY and CDR2 SMNVEV (reference sequence). CDR3 length: 13 residues. Trimming cost V 5 bases and J 2 bases, with 10 bases left between them. The CDR3 loop reads CASSPGQTYEQYF. The CDR3 coding sequence is TGTGCCAGCAGTCCGGGACAAACCTACGAGCAGTACTTC.

This chain uses TRBV18 with TRBJ1-6; tentatively, D is TRBD1 (5 bases). Germline assignment: CDR1 KGHSH and CDR2 LQKENI. Trimming cost V 1 base and J 9 bases, with 13 bases left between them. The length of the CDR3 is 15 residues. CDR3 residues: CASSPQGGGGSPLHF. The CDR3 DNA reads as TGTGCCAGCTCACCACAGGGTGGGGGGGGTTCACCCCTCCACTTT.

V and J are TRBV28 and TRBJ2-7, with D perhaps matching TRBD1 (6 bases). Germline lookup yields CDR1 MDHEN and CDR2 SYDVKM. The CDR3 extends over 13 amino acids. V was trimmed by 7 bases and J by 0 bases, leaving 10 bases between them. The CDR3 loop reads CASTVDSSYEQYF. CDR3 coding DNA: TGTGCCAGCACCGTGGACAGCTCCTACGAGCAGTACTTC.

This clone was detected a few times. The same CDR3 is also encoded by other DNA sequences in this sample. The chain is built from TRBV27 and TRBJ1-5; D ambiguous. Germline CDR1 MNHEY, CDR2 SMNVEV (reference sequence). Deletions cut 0 bases from V and 2 bases from J, with 8 bases between. CDR3 length equals 15 residues. CDR3 nucleotide sequence: TGTGCCAGCAGTTTATCGGCCAGTGGCAATCAGCCCCAGCATTTT. It codes for CASSLSASGNQPQHF.

The sample holds one count of this clone. The rearrangement uses TRBV5-3 and TRBJ2-1; the match to TRBD2 covers 15 bases. TRBV5-3 falls under the ORF class, with uncertain function. This CDR3 has 15 amino acids. V dropped 4 bases and J dropped 12; count of bases not matched to a gene: 8. CDR3 protein: CARSPGLAGGLRQFF. The CDR3 nucleotides are TGTGCCAGAAGCCCCGGACTAGCGGGGGGGCTGCGGCAGTTCTTC.

This chain connects TRBV30 to TRBJ1-5, with D possibly matching TRBD1 (6 bases). Germline values: CDR1 GTSNPN, CDR2 SVGIG (reference sequence). V shed 1 base and J shed 0 bases, with 10 bases lying between them. The CDR3 is made up of 15 amino acids. The CDR3 bases are TGTGCCTGGAGTGCAGGACAGTATAGCAATCAGCCCCAGCATTTT. Its translation is CAWSAGQYSNQPQHF.

The chain uses TRBV19 and TRBJ1-4; 7 nucleotides line up with TRBD1. The V segment lost 7 bases and the J segment 8 bases; nucleotides outside the gene matches: 7. Germline values: CDR1 LNHDA, CDR2 SQIVND (reference sequence). This CDR3 contains 13 residues. The CDR3 reads CASNPRDSEKLFF. In DNA form, the CDR3 reads TGTGCCAGTAATCCCCGGGACAGCGAAAAACTGTTTTTT.

The rearrangement links TRBV29-1 to TRBJ1-1, with 7 positions matching TRBD1. There are 14 residues in the CDR3. V gave up 3 bases and J gave up 4 bases; unmatched junction bases: 8. Germline CDR1 and CDR2: SQVTM and ANQGSEA. The CDR3 region has the DNA TGCAGCGTTGACCGAGGGGGCTCGGTCACTGAAGCTTTCTTT. Translating gives CSVDRGGSVTEAFF.

This rearrangement joins TRBV5-4 to TRBJ2-7; 8 bases line up with TRBD2. J was trimmed by 7 bases and V by 4 bases; bases with no gene match: 13. Looked up from germline, CDR1 is SGHNT and CDR2 is YYREEE (reference sequence). The length of the CDR3 is 15 residues. The CDR3, as DNA: TGTGCCAGCAGCGATCGTACGGGGGGGCCATATGAGCAGTACTTC. Translated, it gives CASSDRTGGPYEQYF.

This chain connects TRBV7-3 to TRBJ1-2, with 7 bases aligning to TRBD1. The germline V gene encodes CDR1 SGHTA and CDR2 FQGTGA. The CDR3 is made up of 14 amino acids. The trim removed 4 bases at V and 2 bases at J, leaving 4 bases unmatched. The CDR3 coding sequence is TGTGCCAGCAGCTGCTTGACAGGGAACTATGGCTACACCTTC. Translated, it gives CASSCLTGNYGYTF.

In its sample, this clone was seen once. The V call is TRBV30, the J call TRBJ2-1, with 11 positions matching TRBD2. Per germline, CDR1 GTSNPN and CDR2 SVGIG (reference sequence). The CDR3 runs 15 residues. The V gene end was trimmed by 2 bases and the J gene end by 9 bases; junction bases not matched to a gene: 9. The CDR3 nucleotides read TGTGCCTGGAGTATCGGACTAGCGGGCCTAGGTGAGCAGTTCTTC. Its protein is CAWSIGLAGLGEQFF.

The chain has TRBV29-1 and TRBJ1-4, with D perhaps matching TRBD1 (6 bases). From germline, CDR1 is SQVTM and CDR2 ANQGSEA. This CDR3 has 15 amino acids. Trimming took off 5 bases at V and 8 bases at J, with 21 bases between the two ends. The chain's CDR3 is CSVSRGFGAREKLFF. As DNA, the CDR3 is TGCAGCGTTTCTAGGGGGTTCGGGGCCAGGGAAAAACTGTTTTTT.

V usage is TRBV18 and J usage is TRBJ1-5; the D gene is possibly TRBD1 (5 bases). The CDR3 sequence is 13 residues long. V shed 3 bases and J shed 7 bases, with 10 bases lying between them. The V gene's germline CDR1 is KGHSH and CDR2 LQKENI. CDR3 in amino acids: CASSPRGEQPQHF. The CDR3 DNA reads TGTGCCAGCTCACCTCGGGGGGAACAGCCCCAGCATTTT.

The rearrangement joins TRBV5-1 to TRBJ1-4; D is undetermined. Germline loops: CDR1 SGHRS, CDR2 YFSETQ. Between the trimmed V and J ends, which lost 2 bases and 6 bases, there was a span of 14 bases. This CDR3 is 15 amino acids long. The CDR3 DNA sequence: TGCGCCAGCAGCTTTGACGGGGAAAGCGATGAAAAACTGTTTTTT. Its translation: CASSFDGESDEKLFF. The full variable domain, completed using reference TRBV5-1 and TRBJ1-4, is KAGVTQTPRYLIKTRGQQVTLSCSPISGHRSVSWYQQTPGQGLQFLFEYFSETQRNKGNFPGRFSGRQFSNSRSEMNVSTLELGDSALYLCASSFDGESDEKLFFGSGTQLSVL.

The V and J genes are TRBV3-1 (or the pseudogene TRBV3-2) and TRBJ1-6, with TRBD1 as a possible D gene (6 bases). Germline V gene data show CDR1 as LGHDT and CDR2 as YNNKEL (reference sequence). The CDR3 contains 18 residues. V was clipped by 0 bases and J by 5 bases, with 17 bases between them. The CDR3: CASSQDGHVAGDNSPLHF. CDR3 bases: TGTGCCAGCAGCCAAGACGGGCACGTGGCAGGGGATAATTCACCCCTCCACTTT.

The chain recombines TRBV25-1 with TRBJ2-5, with 7 positions matching TRBD2. Germline lookup yields CDR1 MGHDK and CDR2 SYGVNS. V lost 1 base and J lost 4; bases outside the gene matches: 9. The CDR3 has 16 residues. This chain's CDR3 is CASSEFGRREGETQYF. The CDR3, as DNA: TGTGCCAGCAGTGAATTTGGCCGGAGGGAGGGAGAGACCCAGTACTTC.

The chain carries TRBV6-5 and TRBJ2-4, with D possibly being TRBD2 (5 bases). The CDR3 has 14 residues. Germline V gene lookup returns CDR1 MNHEY and CDR2 SVGAGI. With 5 bases removed from V and 1 base from J, the gap between germline ends came to 9 bases. CDR3 loop: CASSTTGAKNIQYF. As DNA, the CDR3 is TGTGCCAGCAGTACAACGGGGGCCAAAAACATTCAGTACTTC.